This T cell receptor beta chain was sequenced during a study of spatial heterogeneity in lung cancer. Notes on the study in general: One measure, the expanded intratumoral alpha and beta TCR count, tracked tumor mutation counts.

The CDR3 is 13 residues long. The V end was cut by 4 bases, the J end by 2 bases, with 9 bases between. CDR1 and CDR2 (germline): SNHLY, FYNNEI. Time point reported: sample taken at primary tumor resection. Unsorted whole RNA from tumor, nontumor lung or frozen PBMC underwent sequencing. The sample holds many counts of this clonotype. The target antigen is unknown. TCRdb reanalysed the 5' RACE reads using MiXCR and keeps one entry per CDR3 protein. The sample lists around 100,000 distinct CDR3 sequences, 4.4% occurring once. The source was lung tumor tissue, collected at surgery. The J gene is TRBJ2-7, the V gene TRBV2; no reliable D call. The receptor was isolated from a male donor with early-stage non-small cell lung cancer. CDR3 nucleotides: TGTGCCAGCAGTGTCCTTCTAACCTACGAGCAGTACTTC. Translated, it gives CASSVLLTYEQYF.